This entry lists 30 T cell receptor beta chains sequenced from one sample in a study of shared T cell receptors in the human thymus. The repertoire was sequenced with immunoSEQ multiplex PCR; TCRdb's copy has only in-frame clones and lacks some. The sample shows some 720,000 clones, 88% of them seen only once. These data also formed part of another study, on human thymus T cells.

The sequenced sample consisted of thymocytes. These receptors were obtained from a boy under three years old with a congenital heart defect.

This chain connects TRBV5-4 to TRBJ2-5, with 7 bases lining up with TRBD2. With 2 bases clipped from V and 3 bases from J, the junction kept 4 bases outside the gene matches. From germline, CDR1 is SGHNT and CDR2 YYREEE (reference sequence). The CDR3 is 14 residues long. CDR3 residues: CASSLGREKETQYF. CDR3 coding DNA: TGTGCCAGCAGCTTAGGGAGGGAGAAAGAGACCCAGTACTTC.

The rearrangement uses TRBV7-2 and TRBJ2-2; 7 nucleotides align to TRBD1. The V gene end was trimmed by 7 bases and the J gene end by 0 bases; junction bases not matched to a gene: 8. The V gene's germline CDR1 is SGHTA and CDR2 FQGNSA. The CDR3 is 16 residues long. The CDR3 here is CASTLDRDPNTGELFF. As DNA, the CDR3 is TGTGCCAGCACCCTAGACAGGGATCCGAACACCGGGGAGCTGTTTTTT.

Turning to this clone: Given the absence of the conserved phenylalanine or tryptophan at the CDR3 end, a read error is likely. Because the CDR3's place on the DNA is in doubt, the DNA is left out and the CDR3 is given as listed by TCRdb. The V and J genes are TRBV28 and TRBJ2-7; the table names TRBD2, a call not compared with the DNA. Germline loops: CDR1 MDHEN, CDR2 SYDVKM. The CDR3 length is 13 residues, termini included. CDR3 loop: CASSSAGTSGSSL.

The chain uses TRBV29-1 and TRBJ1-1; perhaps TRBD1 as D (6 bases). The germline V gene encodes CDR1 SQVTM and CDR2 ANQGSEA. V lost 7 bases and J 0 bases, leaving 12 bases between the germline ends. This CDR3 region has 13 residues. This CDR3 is CSAVGGLNTEAFF. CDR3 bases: TGCAGCGCTGTGGGGGGGCTGAACACTGAAGCTTTCTTT.

The CDR3 DNA is TGTGCCAGCAGTTCCTTAGACACTAACTATGGCTACACCTTC. Amino acid sequence: CASSSLDTNYGYTF. J is TRBJ1-2 and V is TRBV6-6; D not resolved. Germline V gene lookup returns CDR1 MNHNY and CDR2 SVGAGI (reference sequence). The V and J ends lost 4 bases and 0 bases respectively, with 9 bases between them. This CDR3 comprises 14 residues.

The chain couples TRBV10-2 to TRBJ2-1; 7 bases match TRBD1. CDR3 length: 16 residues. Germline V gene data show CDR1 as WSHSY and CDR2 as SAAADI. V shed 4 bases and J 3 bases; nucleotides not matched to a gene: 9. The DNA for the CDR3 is TGCGCCAGCAGTGTGCGACACAGGGGAATCTACAATGAGCAGTTCTTC. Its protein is CASSVRHRGIYNEQFF.

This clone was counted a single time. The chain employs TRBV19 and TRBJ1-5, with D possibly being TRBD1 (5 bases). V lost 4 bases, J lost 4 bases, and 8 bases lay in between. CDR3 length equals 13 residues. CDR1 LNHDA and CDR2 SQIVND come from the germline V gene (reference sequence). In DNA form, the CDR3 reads TGTGCCAGTAGTAACCCAGGGAATCAGCCCCAGCATTTT. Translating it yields CASSNPGNQPQHF.

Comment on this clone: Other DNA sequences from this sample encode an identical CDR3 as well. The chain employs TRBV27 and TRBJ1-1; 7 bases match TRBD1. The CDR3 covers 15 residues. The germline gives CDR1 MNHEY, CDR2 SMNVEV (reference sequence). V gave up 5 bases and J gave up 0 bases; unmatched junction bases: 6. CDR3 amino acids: CASSTHRGMNTEAFF. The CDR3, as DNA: TGTGCCAGCAGTACGCACAGGGGCATGAACACTGAAGCTTTCTTT.

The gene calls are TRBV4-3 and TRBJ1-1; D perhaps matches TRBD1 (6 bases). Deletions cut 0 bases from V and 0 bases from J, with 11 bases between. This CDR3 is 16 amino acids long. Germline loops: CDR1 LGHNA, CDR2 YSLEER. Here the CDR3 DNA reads TGCGCCAGCAGCCAAGATAGGCAGGGGTTGAACACTGAAGCTTTCTTT. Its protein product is CASSQDRQGLNTEAFF.

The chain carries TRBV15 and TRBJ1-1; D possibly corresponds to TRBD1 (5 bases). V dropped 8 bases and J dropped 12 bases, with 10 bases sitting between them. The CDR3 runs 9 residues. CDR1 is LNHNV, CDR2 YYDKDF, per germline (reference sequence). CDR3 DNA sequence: TGTGCCACCCCAGGGTCAACTTTCTTT. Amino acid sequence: CATPGSTFF.

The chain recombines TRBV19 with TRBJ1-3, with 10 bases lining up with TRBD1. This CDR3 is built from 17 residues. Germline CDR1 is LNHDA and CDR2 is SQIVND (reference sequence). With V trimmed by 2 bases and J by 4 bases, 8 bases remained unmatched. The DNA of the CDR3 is TGTGCCAGTAGTATAACCCCGGGACAGGGGTACGGAAACACCATATATTTT. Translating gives CASSITPGQGYGNTIYF.

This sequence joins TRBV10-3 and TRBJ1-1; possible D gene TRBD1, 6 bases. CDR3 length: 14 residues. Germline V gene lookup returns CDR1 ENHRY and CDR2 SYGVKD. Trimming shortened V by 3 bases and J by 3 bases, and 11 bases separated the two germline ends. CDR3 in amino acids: CAISEGTGYTEAFF. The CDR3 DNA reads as TGTGCCATCAGTGAAGGAACAGGGTACACTGAAGCTTTCTTT.

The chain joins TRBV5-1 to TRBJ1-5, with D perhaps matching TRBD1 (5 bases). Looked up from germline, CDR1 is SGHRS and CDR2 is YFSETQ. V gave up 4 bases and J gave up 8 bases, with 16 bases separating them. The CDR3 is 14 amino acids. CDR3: CASSLGGGMEPQHF. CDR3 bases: TGCGCCAGCAGCCTTGGGGGGGGGATGGAGCCCCAGCATTTT.

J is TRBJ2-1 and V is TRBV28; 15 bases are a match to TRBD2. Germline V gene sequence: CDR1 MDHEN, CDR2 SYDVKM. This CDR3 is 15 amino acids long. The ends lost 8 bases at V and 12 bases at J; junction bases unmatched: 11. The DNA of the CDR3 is TGTGCCAGCTTGGGAGGGACTAGCGGGAGGTTGGTGCAGTTCTTC. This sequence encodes CASLGGTSGRLVQFF.

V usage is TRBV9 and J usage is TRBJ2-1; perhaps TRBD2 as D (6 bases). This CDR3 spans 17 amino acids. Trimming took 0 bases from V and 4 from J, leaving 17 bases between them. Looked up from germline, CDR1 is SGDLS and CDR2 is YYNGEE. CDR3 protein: CASSVVSHLAIYNEQFF. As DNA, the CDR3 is TGTGCCAGCAGCGTAGTCAGCCACCTAGCGATATACAATGAGCAGTTCTTC.

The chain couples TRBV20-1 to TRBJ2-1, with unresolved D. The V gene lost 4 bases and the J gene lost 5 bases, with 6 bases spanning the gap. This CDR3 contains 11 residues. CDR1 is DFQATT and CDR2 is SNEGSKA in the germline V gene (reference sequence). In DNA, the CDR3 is TGCAGTGCTATATTCGACAATGAGCAGTTCTTC. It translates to CSAIFDNEQFF.

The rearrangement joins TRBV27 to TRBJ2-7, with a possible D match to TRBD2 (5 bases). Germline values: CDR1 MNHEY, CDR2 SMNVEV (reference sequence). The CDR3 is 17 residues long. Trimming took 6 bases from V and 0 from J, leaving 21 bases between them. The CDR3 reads CASREARRLKSSYEQYF. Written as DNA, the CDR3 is TGTGCCAGCAGAGAGGCAAGGAGGTTGAAGAGCTCCTACGAGCAGTACTTC.

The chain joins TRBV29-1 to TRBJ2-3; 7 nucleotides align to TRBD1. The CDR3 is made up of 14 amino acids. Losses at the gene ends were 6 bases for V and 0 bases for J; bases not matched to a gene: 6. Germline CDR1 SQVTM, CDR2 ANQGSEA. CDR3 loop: CSVSRDRSTDTQYF. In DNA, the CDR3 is TGCAGCGTCAGCCGGGACAGAAGCACAGATACGCAGTATTTT.

The chain's CDR3 is CASSATRTYEQYF. The CDR3 region has the DNA TGTGCCAGCTCAGCGACAAGAACCTACGAGCAGTACTTC. This chain joins TRBV18 and TRBJ2-7; D not resolved. The germline gives CDR1 KGHSH, CDR2 LQKENI. This CDR3 spans 13 amino acids. The V end was cut by 5 bases, the J end by 2 bases, with 10 bases between. Complete variable domain (other parts from reference TRBV18 and TRBJ2-7): NAGVMQNPRHLVRRRGQEARLRCSPMKGHSHVYWYRQLPEEGLKFMVYLQKENIIDESGMPKERFSAEFPKEGPSILRIQQVVRGDSAAYFCASSATRTYEQYFGPGTRLTVT.

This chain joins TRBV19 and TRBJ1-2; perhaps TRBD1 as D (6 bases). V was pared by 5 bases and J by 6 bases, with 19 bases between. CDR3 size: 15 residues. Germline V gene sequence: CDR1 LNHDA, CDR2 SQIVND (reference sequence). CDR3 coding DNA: TGTGCCAGTAGTGGCGGAAGGGGGGGCGCGGATGGCTACACCTTC. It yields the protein CASSGGRGGADGYTF.

This CDR3 is CASSQETGGTSGGANVLTF. For the CDR3, the DNA is TGCGCCAGCAGCCAAGAGACAGGGGGGACCTCTGGGGGGGCCAACGTCCTGACTTTC. This chain connects TRBV4-1 to TRBJ2-6; TRBD1 matches 9 bases. Trimming removed 0 bases from V and 4 bases from J; junction bases left unmatched: 10. The CDR3 totals 19 residues. Germline CDR1 MGHRA, CDR2 YSYEKL.

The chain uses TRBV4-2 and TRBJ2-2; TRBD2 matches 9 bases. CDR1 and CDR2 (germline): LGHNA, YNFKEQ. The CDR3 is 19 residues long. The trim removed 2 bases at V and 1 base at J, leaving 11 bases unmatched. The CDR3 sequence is CASSQLPSGIRWNTGELFF. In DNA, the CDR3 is TGTGCCAGCAGCCAACTACCTAGCGGGATCAGGTGGAACACCGGGGAGCTGTTTTTT.

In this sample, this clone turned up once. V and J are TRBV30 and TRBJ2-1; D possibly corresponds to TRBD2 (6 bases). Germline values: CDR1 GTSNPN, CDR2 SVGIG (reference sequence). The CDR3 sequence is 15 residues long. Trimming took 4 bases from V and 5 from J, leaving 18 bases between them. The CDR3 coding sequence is TGTGCCTGGACGACCGGGACTCTCAAGAACAATGAGCAGTTCTTC. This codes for CAWTTGTLKNNEQFF.

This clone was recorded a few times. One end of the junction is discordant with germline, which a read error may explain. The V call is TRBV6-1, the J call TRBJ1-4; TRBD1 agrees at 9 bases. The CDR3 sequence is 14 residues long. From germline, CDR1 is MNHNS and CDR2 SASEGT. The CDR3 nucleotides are TGTGCCAGCAGTCCGGGACAGGGTAATGGAAAACTGTTTTTT. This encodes CASSPGQGNGKLFF.

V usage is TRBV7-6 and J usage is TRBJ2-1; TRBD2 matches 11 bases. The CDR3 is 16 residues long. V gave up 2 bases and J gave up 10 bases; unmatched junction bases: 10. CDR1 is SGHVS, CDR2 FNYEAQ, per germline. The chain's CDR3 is CASSLPTGTSGHEQFF. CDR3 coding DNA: TGTGCCAGCAGCTTACCAACCGGGACTAGCGGACACGAGCAGTTCTTC.

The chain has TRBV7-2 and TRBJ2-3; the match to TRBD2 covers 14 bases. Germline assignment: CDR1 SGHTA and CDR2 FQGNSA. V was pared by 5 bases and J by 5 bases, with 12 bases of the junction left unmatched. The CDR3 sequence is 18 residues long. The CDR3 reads CASSPRRLAGGRRDTQYF. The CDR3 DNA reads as TGTGCCAGCAGCCCGAGACGACTAGCGGGAGGGCGAAGAGATACGCAGTATTTT.

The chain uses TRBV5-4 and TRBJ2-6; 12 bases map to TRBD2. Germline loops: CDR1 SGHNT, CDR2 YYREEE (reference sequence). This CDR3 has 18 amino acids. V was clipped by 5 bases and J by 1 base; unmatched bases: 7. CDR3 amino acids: CASSRRGLAGSGANVLTF. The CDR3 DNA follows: TGTGCCAGCAGTCGACGAGGACTAGCGGGGTCTGGGGCCAACGTCCTGACTTTC.

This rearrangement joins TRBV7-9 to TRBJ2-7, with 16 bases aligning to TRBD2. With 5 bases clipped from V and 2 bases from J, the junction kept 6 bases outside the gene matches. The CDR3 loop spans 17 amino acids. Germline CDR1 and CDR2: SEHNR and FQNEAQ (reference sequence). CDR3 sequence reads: CASSTSGTSGGAYEQYF. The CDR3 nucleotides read TGTGCCAGCAGCACCTCCGGGACTAGCGGGGGGGCCTACGAGCAGTACTTC.

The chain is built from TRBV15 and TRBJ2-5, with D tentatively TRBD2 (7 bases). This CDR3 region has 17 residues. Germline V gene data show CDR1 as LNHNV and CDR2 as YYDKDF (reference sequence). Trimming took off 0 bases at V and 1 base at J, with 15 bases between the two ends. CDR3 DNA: TGTGCCACCAGCAGAGATAAGGGGGGAGGGTCCCAAGAGACCCAGTACTTC. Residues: CATSRDKGGGSQETQYF. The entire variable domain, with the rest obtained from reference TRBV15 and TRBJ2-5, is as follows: DAMVIQNPRYQVTQFGKPVTLSCSQTLNHNVMYWYQQKSSQAPKLLFHYYDKDFNNEADTPDNFQSRRPNTSFCFLDIRSPGLGDTAMYLCATSRDKGGGSQETQYFGPGTRLLVL.

CDR3 residues: CATSREGLGNGELFF. CDR3 sequence (DNA): TGTGCCACCAGCAGGGAGGGACTTGGTAACGGGGAGCTGTTTTTT. J is TRBJ2-2 and V is TRBV15; tentative D call: TRBD2 (6 bases). V was cut by 3 bases and J by 7 bases, with 15 bases left in between. CDR3 length equals 15 residues. Germline values: CDR1 LNHNV, CDR2 YYDKDF (reference sequence). Supplemented by reference TRBV15 and TRBJ2-2, the full variable domain reads DAMVIQNPRYQVTQFGKPVTLSCSQTLNHNVMYWYQQKSSQAPKLLFHYYDKDFNNEADTPDNFQSRRPNTSFCFLDIRSPGLGDTAMYLCATSREGLGNGELFFGEGSRLTVL.